This TCR beta chain originates from a study of cytomegalovirus exposure and HLA in healthy donors. Libraries were prepared by immunoSEQ multiplex PCR; TCRdb keeps only in-frame clonotypes and omits some of them. The table shows roughly 260,000 clones, with around 90% occurring only once. The CDR3 contains 13 residues. Germline V gene sequence: CDR1 ENHRY, CDR2 SYGVKD. V lost 5 bases to trimming and J lost 3 bases; unmatched junction nucleotides: 1. Specimen: PBMCs. This TCR was sampled from a woman in her late teens or twenties in good health and CMV-seronegative. The rearrangement uses TRBV10-3 and TRBJ1-5; 7 nucleotides match TRBD1. The CDR3 DNA sequence: TGTGCCATCAGTACAGGGGACAATCAGCCCCAGCATTTT. It is translated as CAISTGDNQPQHF.